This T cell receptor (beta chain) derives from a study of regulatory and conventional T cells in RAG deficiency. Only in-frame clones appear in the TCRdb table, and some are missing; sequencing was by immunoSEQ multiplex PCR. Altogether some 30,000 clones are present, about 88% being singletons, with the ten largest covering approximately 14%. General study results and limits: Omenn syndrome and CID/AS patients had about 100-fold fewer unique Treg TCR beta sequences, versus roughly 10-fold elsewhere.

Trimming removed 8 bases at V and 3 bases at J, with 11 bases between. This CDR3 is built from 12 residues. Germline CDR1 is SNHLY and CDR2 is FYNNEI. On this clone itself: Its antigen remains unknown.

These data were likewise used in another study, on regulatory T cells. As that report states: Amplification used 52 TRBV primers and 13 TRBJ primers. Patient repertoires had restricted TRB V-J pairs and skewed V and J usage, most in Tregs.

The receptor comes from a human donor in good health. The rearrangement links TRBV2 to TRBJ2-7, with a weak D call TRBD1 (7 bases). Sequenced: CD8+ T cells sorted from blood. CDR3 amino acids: CASQGGNYEQYF. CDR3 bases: TGTGCCAGCCAGGGGGGCAACTACGAGCAGTACTTC.